This TCR beta chain derives from a study of human T cells and chemical hapten exposure. Study in general: Per-sample TCR yield variation was attributed mainly to small pooled library volume differences.

This CDR3 has 14 residues. The junction had 8 bases not matched to a gene; V was cut back by 5 bases and J by 5 bases. CDR1 SGHRS and CDR2 YFSETQ come from the germline V gene. This clonotype was seen repeatedly, ten times or more. Researchers extracted total RNA from unfractionated whole blood. In the original workflow: Samples had a median of around 94,000 TCRs, ranging roughly 23,224 to 750,000. A single record per CDR3 protein comes from TCRdb applying MiXCR to the 5' RACE reads. V and J calls and clone size were set by TCRdb, not the authors. The data contain more than 75,000 distinct CDR3 sequences, approximately 15% of them singletons.

V gene TRBV5-1 combines with J gene TRBJ1-1; 8 nucleotides match TRBD1. The receptor was isolated from a female donor in good health. CDR3 coding DNA: TGCGCCAGCAGATCGACAGGGGAGAAGACTGAAGCTTTCTTT. Translating it yields CASRSTGEKTEAFF.